This T cell receptor beta chain came from a study of Graves' ophthalmopathy and Graves' hyperthyroidism. The CDR3 is 15 residues long. V trimming: 4 bases; J trimming: 7 bases; junction bases outside the gene matches: 13. Germline assignment: CDR1 ENHRY and CDR2 SYGVKD. From RNA, the CDR3 regions of TCR beta chains were amplified and sequenced. RT-PCR was first run with HTBI primers, then multiplex PCR in a second round. TCRdb reprocessed the multiplex PCR reads via MiXCR and lists one record per CDR3 protein. Here the sample spans approximately 700,000 distinct CDR3 sequences, about two fifths being singletons.

Sequencing input: peripheral blood. V and J are TRBV10-3 and TRBJ2-7; 7 bases map to TRBD1. The receptor comes from an adult man with Graves' ophthalmopathy. The CDR3 reads CAISVDRDPYNEQYF. The CDR3, as DNA: TGTGCCATCAGTGTCGACAGGGACCCTTACAATGAGCAGTACTTC.